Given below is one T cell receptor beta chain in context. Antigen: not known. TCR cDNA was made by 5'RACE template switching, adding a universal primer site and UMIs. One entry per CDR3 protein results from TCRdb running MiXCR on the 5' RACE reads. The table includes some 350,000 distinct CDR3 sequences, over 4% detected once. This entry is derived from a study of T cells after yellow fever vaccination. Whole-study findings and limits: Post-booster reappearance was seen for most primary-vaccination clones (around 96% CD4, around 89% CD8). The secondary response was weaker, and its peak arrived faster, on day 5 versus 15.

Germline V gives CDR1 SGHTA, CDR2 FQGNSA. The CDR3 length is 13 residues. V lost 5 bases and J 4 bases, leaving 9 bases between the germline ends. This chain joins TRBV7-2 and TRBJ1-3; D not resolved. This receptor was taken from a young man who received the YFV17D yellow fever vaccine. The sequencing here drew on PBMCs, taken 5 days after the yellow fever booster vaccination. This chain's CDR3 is CASSPRVGNTIYF. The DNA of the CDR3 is TGTGCCAGCAGCCCTAGGGTCGGAAACACCATATATTTT.